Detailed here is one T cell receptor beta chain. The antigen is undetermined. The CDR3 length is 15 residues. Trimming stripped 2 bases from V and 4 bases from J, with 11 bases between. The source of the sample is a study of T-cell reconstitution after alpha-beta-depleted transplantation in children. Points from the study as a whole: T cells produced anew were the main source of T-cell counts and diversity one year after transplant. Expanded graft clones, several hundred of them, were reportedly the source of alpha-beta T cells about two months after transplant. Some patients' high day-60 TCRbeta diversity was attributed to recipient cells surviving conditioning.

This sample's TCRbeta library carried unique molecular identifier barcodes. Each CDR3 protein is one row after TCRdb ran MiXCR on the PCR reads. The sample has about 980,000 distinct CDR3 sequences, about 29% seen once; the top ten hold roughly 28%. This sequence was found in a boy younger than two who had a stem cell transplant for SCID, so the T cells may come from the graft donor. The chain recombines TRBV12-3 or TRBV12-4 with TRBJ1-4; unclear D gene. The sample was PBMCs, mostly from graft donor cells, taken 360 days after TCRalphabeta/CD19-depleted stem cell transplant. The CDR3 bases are TGTGCCAGCAGTTTACACAGAGACGATAATGAAAAACTGTTTTTT. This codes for CASSLHRDDNEKLFF.